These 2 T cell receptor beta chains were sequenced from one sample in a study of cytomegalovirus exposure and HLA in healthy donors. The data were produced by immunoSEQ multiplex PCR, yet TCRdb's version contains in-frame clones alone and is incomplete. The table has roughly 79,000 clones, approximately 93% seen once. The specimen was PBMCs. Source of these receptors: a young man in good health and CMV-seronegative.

This chain's CDR3 is CASSNLQDSYEQYF. The DNA for the CDR3 is TGTGCCAGCAGCAACTTACAGGACAGCTACGAGCAGTACTTC. The chain links TRBV7-9 to TRBJ2-7; perhaps TRBD1 as D (6 bases). Trimming took off 5 bases at V and 3 bases at J, with 14 bases between the two ends. This CDR3 region has 14 residues. CDR1 is SEHNR and CDR2 is FQNEAQ in the germline V gene (reference sequence). Together with reference TRBV7-9 and TRBJ2-7, the CDR3 gives the full variable domain: DTGVSQNPRHKITKRGQNVTFRCDPISEHNRLYWYRQTLGQGPEFLTYFQNEAQLEKSRLLSDRFSAERPKGSFSTLEIQRTEQGDSAMYLCASSNLQDSYEQYFGPGTRLTVT.

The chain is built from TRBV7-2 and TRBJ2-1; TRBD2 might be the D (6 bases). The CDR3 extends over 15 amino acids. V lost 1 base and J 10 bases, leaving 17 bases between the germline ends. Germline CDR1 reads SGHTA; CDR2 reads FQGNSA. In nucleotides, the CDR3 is TGTGCCAGCAGCTTAGTGGCGGGGTCGGGTGGAGAGCAGTTCTTC. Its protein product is CASSLVAGSGGEQFF.